The 19 T cell receptor beta chains below were found in one sample sequenced in a study of yellow fever vaccine responses in identical twins. MiXCR, run by TCRdb on the RT-PCR reads, gives a single entry per CDR3 protein. The data show roughly 36,000 distinct CDR3 sequences, roughly 60% seen once. The starting material was T cells from blood (PBMCs), unsorted or a sorted subset (not recorded which), obtained before or after yellow fever vaccination (not recorded which). The receptors shown here come from a woman aged 18-29 years who received the yellow fever vaccine.

The chain employs TRBV5-6 and TRBJ1-5; D might be TRBD1 (5 bases). V dropped 1 base and J dropped 0 bases, with 14 bases sitting between them. Germline loops: CDR1 SGHDT, CDR2 YYEEEE. The CDR3 is 17 amino acids. The chain's CDR3 is CASSLYWQDNSNQPQHF. The DNA of the CDR3 is TGTGCCAGCAGCTTGTATTGGCAGGACAATAGCAATCAGCCCCAGCATTTT.

The chain is built from TRBV2 and TRBJ2-2, with 9 bases aligning to TRBD2. Trimming removed 2 bases from V and 3 bases from J; junction bases left unmatched: 1. The CDR3 runs 15 residues. Germline values: CDR1 SNHLY, CDR2 FYNNEI. CDR3 residues: CASSELAGYTGELFF. In DNA, the CDR3 is TGTGCCAGCAGTGAACTAGCGGGGTACACCGGGGAGCTGTTTTTT.

This chain uses TRBV18 with TRBJ1-4; D remains unclear. This CDR3 has 15 residues. Germline-derived CDR1 and CDR2 are KGHSH and LQKENI. Trimming took off 3 bases at V and 1 base at J, with 9 bases between the two ends. The CDR3 here is CASSPRGGTNEKLFF. CDR3 DNA: TGTGCCAGCTCACCCCGTGGAGGAACTAATGAAAAACTGTTTTTT.

This clonotype occurred once. This chain uses TRBV13 with TRBJ2-5; D is possibly TRBD2 (5 bases). This CDR3 is built from 13 residues. The V and J ends lost 11 bases and 1 base respectively, with 14 bases between them. The germline V gene has CDR1 PRHDT and CDR2 FYEKMQ (reference sequence). The CDR3 sequence is CAWTPVLQETQYF. In DNA, the CDR3 is TGTGCCTGGACTCCAGTCCTCCAAGAGACCCAGTACTTC.

The CDR3 DNA is TGCGCCAGCAGCCCATTGTCCGGGGGGGACAATGAGCAGTTCTTC. Translation: CASSPLSGGDNEQFF. The chain employs TRBV4-1 and TRBJ2-1; 8 nucleotides line up with TRBD2. The V and J ends lost 4 bases and 5 bases, in that order; junction bases with no gene match: 7. Germline V gene data show CDR1 as MGHRA and CDR2 as YSYEKL. CDR3 size: 15 residues.

This clonotype was seen only a few times. J is TRBJ2-2 and V is TRBV19, with TRBD2 matching 7 bases. CDR3 length: 14 amino acids. Unmatched junction bases numbered 6, after V lost 5 bases and J lost 6 bases. Germline lookup yields CDR1 LNHDA and CDR2 SQIVND (reference sequence). The CDR3 DNA reads as TGTGCCAGTAGTGGCCGCGGGGGACCCGGGGAGCTGTTTTTT. Its translation: CASSGRGGPGELFF. The full variable domain, in which reference TRBV19 and TRBJ2-2 provide the parts outside the CDR3, is DGGITQSPKYLFRKEGQNVTLSCEQNLNHDAMYWYRQDPGQGLRLIYYSQIVNDFQKGDIAEGYSVSREKKESFPLTVTSAQKNPTAFYLCASSGRGGPGELFFGEGSRLTVL.

This clonotype has only a few counts. V gene TRBV10-1 combines with J gene TRBJ1-1; D is ambiguous. V was shortened by 4 bases and J by 0 bases, with 15 bases between the two germline ends. This CDR3 spans 16 amino acids. Germline V CDR1 and CDR2: WNHNN, SYGVQD (reference sequence). CDR3 amino acids: CASSGYRLPLNTEAFF. The DNA for the CDR3 is TGCGCCAGCAGTGGATACCGGCTCCCCTTGAACACTGAAGCTTTCTTT.

The chain has TRBV7-6 and TRBJ1-5; perhaps TRBD1 as D (5 bases). Germline CDR1 SGHVS, CDR2 FNYEAQ. CDR3 size: 15 residues. Trimming pared 1 base from V and 5 bases from J, leaving 12 bases between. The DNA for the CDR3 is TGTGCCAGCAGCTTAGTGGCAGGGTGGGATCAGCCCCAGCATTTT. Translating gives CASSLVAGWDQPQHF.

The V gene is TRBV21-1, the J gene TRBJ2-7; TRBD1, the D gene given by the table, was not confirmed from the DNA. TRBV21-1 is listed as a pseudogene. This CDR3 has 13 amino acids. In DNA, the CDR3 is TGTGCCAGCAGCACCCGGACAGGGCACGAGCAGTACTTC. It yields the protein CASSTRTGHEQYF.

This clonotype turned up a few times. The V call is TRBV10-3, the J call TRBJ2-2, with D uncertain. There are 11 residues in the CDR3. Germline CDR1 and CDR2: ENHRY and SYGVKD. Trimming removed 4 bases from V and 8 bases from J, with 5 bases in between. The CDR3 nucleotides are TGTGCCATCAGTGTGGCGGGGGAGCTGTTTTTT. This gives the protein CAISVAGELFF.

The rearrangement uses TRBV11-1 and TRBJ2-1; D not certain. The length of the CDR3 is 16 residues. V shed 1 base and J shed 6 bases, with 16 bases lying between them. CDR1 and CDR2 (germline): SGHAT, FQDESV (reference sequence). CDR3 protein: CASSLGAPVSGNEQFF. The CDR3 nucleotides are TGTGCCAGCAGCTTAGGTGCCCCGGTATCGGGCAATGAGCAGTTCTTC. The entire variable domain, with the rest obtained from reference TRBV11-1 and TRBJ2-1, is as follows: EAEVAQSPRYKITEKSQAVAFWCDPISGHATLYWYRQILGQGPELLVQFQDESVVDDSQLPKDRFSAERLKGVDSTLKIQPAELGDSAMYLCASSLGAPVSGNEQFFGPGTRLTVL.

J is TRBJ2-5 and V is TRBV20-1; either TRBD1 or TRBD2 may supply D (5 bases each). This CDR3 contains 16 residues. V was trimmed by 3 bases and J by 3 bases, leaving 20 bases between them. CDR1 is DFQATT, CDR2 SNEGSKA, per germline (reference sequence). In DNA, the CDR3 is TGCAGTGCTAGTTACACGAAGGGGCTAGCTAAAGAGACCCAGTACTTC. It encodes CSASYTKGLAKETQYF.

CDR3 sequence (DNA): TGTGCCAGCATCGGGGACGCTCGTAATCAGCCCCAGCATTTT. It translates to CASIGDARNQPQHF. The V and J genes are TRBV2 and TRBJ1-5; D is possibly TRBD1 (5 bases). This CDR3 has 14 amino acids. Germline CDR1 is SNHLY and CDR2 is FYNNEI. The ends were cut back, 7 bases at V and 4 bases at J, with 14 bases in the middle.

V usage is TRBV29-1 and J usage is TRBJ2-1; no reliable D call. Germline V gene sequence: CDR1 SQVTM, CDR2 ANQGSEA. The CDR3 length is 11 residues. For the CDR3, the DNA is TGCAGTCACGACCGCTACAATGAGCAGTTCTTC. Its protein product is CSHDRYNEQFF.

This clonotype was seen a few times. This chain links TRBV18 with TRBJ1-5; D may be TRBD1 (5 bases). CDR1 is KGHSH and CDR2 is LQKENI in the germline V gene. The germline V and J ends were trimmed by 1 base and 2 bases, with 12 bases remaining between them. The CDR3 is 16 residues long. The CDR3: CASSPQGPRGNQPQHF. The CDR3 coding sequence is TGTGCCAGCTCACCACAGGGACCTCGGGGCAATCAGCCCCAGCATTTT.

This clonotype was observed a few times. CDR3 bases: TGTGCCAGCAGCTTAAATCCCTCGGGGGGGCCCGGAGATACGCAGTATTTT. It codes for CASSLNPSGGPGDTQYF. The V gene is TRBV11-3, the J gene TRBJ2-3; 8 bases fit TRBD2. Germline V gives CDR1 SGHNT, CDR2 YENEEA. The CDR3 runs 17 residues. V was pared by 2 bases and J by 5 bases, with 12 bases of the junction left unmatched. Looking up the rest from reference TRBV11-3 and TRBJ2-3 gives the full variable domain: EAGVVQSPRYKIIEKKQPVAFWCNPISGHNTLYWYLQNLGQGPELLIRYENEEAVDDSQLPKDRFSAERLKGVDSTLKIQPAELGDSAVYLCASSLNPSGGPGDTQYFGPGTRLTVL.

The rearrangement links TRBV10-3 to TRBJ2-1; 7 bases map to TRBD1. This CDR3 comprises 17 residues. CDR1 is ENHRY, CDR2 SYGVKD, per germline. V lost 1 base to trimming and J lost 5 bases; unmatched junction nucleotides: 11. CDR3 nucleotides: TGTGCCATCAGTGAGTTTGTAGATTGGGACAGTCACAATGAGCAGTTCTTC. It is translated as CAISEFVDWDSHNEQFF.

The V call is TRBV12-5, the J call TRBJ1-2, with 9 bases aligning to TRBD1. Germline V gives CDR1 LGHNT, CDR2 FRNRAP. The CDR3 totals 15 residues. After removal of 5 bases from V and 4 bases from J, the junction contained 8 bases not matched to a gene. The CDR3 DNA is TGTGCTAGTGGTCACTCGGACAGGGGCCCCTATGGCTACACCTTC. Protein sequence: CASGHSDRGPYGYTF.

V usage is TRBV2 and J usage is TRBJ2-2; D might be TRBD1 (7 bases). This CDR3 is 12 amino acids long. Germline CDR1 SNHLY, CDR2 FYNNEI. V gave up 6 bases and J gave up 6 bases, with 8 bases separating them. Here the CDR3 DNA reads TGTGCCAGCAGCAGGGGGGCCGGGGAGCTGTTTTTT. The encoded protein is CASSRGAGELFF.